This entry lists 20 T cell receptor beta chains sequenced from one sample in a study of cytomegalovirus exposure and HLA in healthy donors. TCRdb's copy holds only in-frame clones and misses some; the assay was immunoSEQ multiplex PCR. Among 95,000 to 150,000 clones listed, more than 75% were seen once. Sequenced sample: PBMCs. The receptors stem from a woman aged 25 to 39 in good health and CMV-seronegative.

This sequence joins TRBV2 and TRBJ2-7, with 8 nucleotides matching TRBD1. Trimming cost V 7 bases and J 3 bases; bases outside gene matches: 8. Germline V lookup: CDR1 SNHLY, CDR2 FYNNEI. CDR3 length: 14 amino acids. The CDR3 here is CASTGQGRGYEQYF. CDR3 coding DNA: TGTGCCAGCACCGGACAGGGTAGAGGCTACGAGCAGTACTTC.

The V call is TRBV7-2, the J call TRBJ2-7; 8 bases fit TRBD1. Germline V gene data show CDR1 as SGHTA and CDR2 as FQGNSA. The length of the CDR3 is 13 residues. The J segment lost 6 bases and the V segment lost 4 bases, leaving 5 bases of the junction unmatched. This CDR3 is CASSSDRGSEQYF. The CDR3 region has the DNA TGTGCCAGCAGCTCCGACAGGGGCAGCGAGCAGTACTTC.

This clone was detected a few times. V usage is TRBV2 and J usage is TRBJ1-5, with D hard to call. CDR1 SNHLY and CDR2 FYNNEI come from the germline V gene. The CDR3 loop spans 14 amino acids. V was pared by 4 bases and J by 4 bases, with 11 bases between. CDR3 amino acids: CASSGSLPNQPQHF. For the CDR3, the DNA is TGTGCCAGCAGTGGGTCCCTACCTAATCAGCCCCAGCATTTT.

V and J are TRBV4-1 and TRBJ1-2; 7 bases are a match to TRBD1. The CDR3 has 15 amino acids. Trimming cost V 4 bases and J 6 bases; bases outside gene matches: 11. From germline, CDR1 is MGHRA and CDR2 YSYEKL. The CDR3 DNA sequence: TGCGCCAGCAGCCCAGCTCAGGGGGTGGAGAATGGCTACACCTTC. Translating gives CASSPAQGVENGYTF.

This clone showed up just a few times. The chain has TRBV30 and TRBJ1-5; TRBD1 is a possible D gene (6 bases). Trimming removed 3 bases from V and 2 bases from J, with 8 bases in between. The germline V gene encodes CDR1 GTSNPN and CDR2 SVGIG (reference sequence). CDR3 size: 13 residues. The CDR3 DNA reads as TGTGCCTGGAGACAGGGAGGCAATCAGCCCCAGCATTTT. It yields the protein CAWRQGGNQPQHF.

This chain's CDR3 is CASSIQSNTEAFF. CDR3 sequence (DNA): TGCGCCAGCAGTATACAGAGTAACACTGAAGCTTTCTTT. The rearrangement joins TRBV5-1 to TRBJ1-1; D is uncertain. The CDR3 has 13 amino acids. Germline V gene sequence: CDR1 SGHRS, CDR2 YFSETQ. V was trimmed by 5 bases and J by 2 bases, leaving 10 bases between them.

The gene calls are TRBV7-2 and TRBJ1-1; D uncertain. The CDR3 contains 13 residues. The V end was cut by 1 base, the J end by 4 bases, with 7 bases between. Germline CDR1 and CDR2: SGHTA and FQGNSA. CDR3 protein: CASSLDIPTEAFF. CDR3 DNA sequence: TGTGCCAGCAGCTTAGACATACCCACTGAAGCTTTCTTT.

The genes are TRBV7-2 and TRBJ2-3, with a tentative D call TRBD1 (6 bases). The CDR3 covers 15 residues. Germline values: CDR1 SGHTA, CDR2 FQGNSA. Trimming removed 0 bases from V and 2 bases from J, with 9 bases in between. This CDR3 reads CASSLAGALTDTQYF. For the CDR3, the DNA is TGTGCCAGCAGCTTAGCGGGGGCCCTCACAGATACGCAGTATTTT.

In nucleotides, the CDR3 is TGTGCCAGTACCCCGGGACAGGGCAATCAGCCCCAGCATTTT. This codes for CASTPGQGNQPQHF. V and J are TRBV19 and TRBJ1-5, with TRBD1 identical over 8 bases. The length of the CDR3 is 14 residues. The ends lost 7 bases at V and 2 bases at J; junction bases unmatched: 4. Germline loops: CDR1 LNHDA, CDR2 SQIVND (reference sequence).

The chain carries TRBV30 and TRBJ2-7; possibly TRBD1 for D (6 bases). CDR1 is GTSNPN, CDR2 SVGIG, per germline (reference sequence). Between the trimmed V and J ends, which lost 0 bases and 9 bases, there was a span of 12 bases. This CDR3 contains 12 residues. The CDR3 here is CAWSVTQGWQYF. The CDR3 DNA sequence: TGTGCCTGGAGTGTGACACAGGGTTGGCAGTACTTC.

This clone came up once. The rearrangement joins TRBV7-8 to TRBJ1-5, with no clear D. This CDR3 spans 16 amino acids. Germline V gene sequence: CDR1 SGHVS, CDR2 FQNEAQ. Trimming took 1 base from V and 4 from J, leaving 14 bases between them. CDR3 nucleotides: TGTGCCAGCAGCTTAGTTCTGGGGTCGGGGAATCAGCCCCAGCATTTT. This sequence encodes CASSLVLGSGNQPQHF.

This chain links TRBV28 with TRBJ1-1; no reliable D call. Trimming shortened V by 8 bases and J by 1 base, and 11 bases separated the two germline ends. Germline CDR1 MDHEN, CDR2 SYDVKM. The CDR3 totals 13 residues. The CDR3 coding sequence is TGTGCCAGCCAAATTAAGCCGAACACTGAAGCTTTCTTT. This gives the protein CASQIKPNTEAFF.

The chain joins TRBV5-1 to TRBJ2-7, with TRBD2 matching 9 bases. CDR1 and CDR2 from the germline V gene are SGHRS and YFSETQ. The CDR3 covers 16 residues. V lost 0 bases, J lost 1 base, and 5 bases stayed unmatched. Written as DNA, the CDR3 is TGCGCCAGCAGCTTGGCCCCTAGCGGGGCGTCCTACGAGCAGTACTTC. It encodes CASSLAPSGASYEQYF. Full variable domain (rest looked up from reference TRBV5-1 and TRBJ2-7): KAGVTQTPRYLIKTRGQQVTLSCSPISGHRSVSWYQQTPGQGLQFLFEYFSETQRNKGNFPGRFSGRQFSNSRSEMNVSTLELGDSALYLCASSLAPSGASYEQYFGPGTRLTVT.

The chain recombines TRBV7-9 with TRBJ2-1; TRBD1 matches at 8 bases. The CDR3 runs to 16 residues. V shed 1 base and J 5 bases; nucleotides not matched to a gene: 7. CDR1 and CDR2 (germline): SEHNR, FQNEAQ (reference sequence). CDR3 nucleotide sequence: TGTGCCAGCAGCTTAGTAACCGGACAGGGTAACAATGAGCAGTTCTTC. Translating it yields CASSLVTGQGNNEQFF. Using reference TRBV7-9 and TRBJ2-1 for the parts outside the CDR3, the full variable domain is DTGVSQNPRHKITKRGQNVTFRCDPISEHNRLYWYRQTLGQGPEFLTYFQNEAQLEKSRLLSDRFSAERPKGSFSTLEIQRTEQGDSAMYLCASSLVTGQGNNEQFFGPGTRLTVL.

The gene calls are TRBV23-1 and TRBJ2-1, with TRBD1 identical over 9 bases. TRBV23-1 is flagged as an ORF with uncertain function. The V gene end was trimmed by 3 bases and the J gene end by 9 bases; junction bases not matched to a gene: 3. The CDR3 is 13 amino acids. The CDR3 region has the DNA TGCGCCAGCAGTCAGGGGACAGGGATTGAGCAGTTCTTC. This sequence encodes CASSQGTGIEQFF.

The CDR3 region is CASSPYAASGGAWAKNIQYF. The CDR3 coding sequence is TGTGCCAGCAGCCCCTACGCAGCTAGCGGGGGGGCCTGGGCCAAAAACATTCAGTACTTC. The chain uses TRBV7-8 and TRBJ2-4; 12 bases match TRBD2. Per germline, CDR1 SGHVS and CDR2 FQNEAQ. The CDR3 has 20 residues. Trimming took 5 bases from V and 1 from J; bases not matched to a gene: 15. The complete variable domain, with remaining parts taken from reference TRBV7-8 and TRBJ2-4, reads GAGVSQSPRYKVAKRGQDVALRCDPISGHVSLFWYQQALGQGPEFLTYFQNEAQLDKSGLPSDRFFAERPEGSVSTLKIQRTQQEDSAVYLCASSPYAASGGAWAKNIQYFGAGTRLSVL.

The CDR3 sequence: CASSQDWTSGVRGEQFF. The CDR3 bases are TGCGCCAGCAGCCAAGATTGGACTAGCGGGGTCCGGGGTGAGCAGTTCTTC. The rearrangement uses TRBV4-1 and TRBJ2-1; 12 bases map to TRBD2. This CDR3 has 17 residues. The V gene's germline CDR1 is MGHRA and CDR2 YSYEKL. V lost 0 bases and J lost 9; bases outside the gene matches: 9.

This clone was counted a few times. The chain joins TRBV5-1 to TRBJ1-5; the D gene is possibly TRBD1 (6 bases). From germline, CDR1 is SGHRS and CDR2 YFSETQ. This CDR3 contains 15 residues. V lost 0 bases to trimming and J lost 5 bases, with 12 bases between them. The CDR3 sequence: CASSLAGRGDQPQHF. CDR3 sequence (DNA): TGCGCCAGCAGCTTGGCCGGCAGGGGAGATCAGCCCCAGCATTTT. Combining the CDR3 with reference TRBV5-1 and TRBJ1-5 gives the whole variable domain KAGVTQTPRYLIKTRGQQVTLSCSPISGHRSVSWYQQTPGQGLQFLFEYFSETQRNKGNFPGRFSGRQFSNSRSEMNVSTLELGDSALYLCASSLAGRGDQPQHFGDGTRLSIL.

The chain has TRBV5-6 and TRBJ1-1, with TRBD1 matching over 9 bases. The CDR3 totals 15 residues. Trimming at V came to 4 bases and at J to 1 base, leaving 5 bases not matched to a gene. CDR1 is SGHDT, CDR2 YYEEEE, per germline. The DNA for the CDR3 is TGTGCCAGCAGCCCGGGACAGGGACCGAACACTGAAGCTTTCTTT. This translates into CASSPGQGPNTEAFF.

This clone is a singleton in its sample. The chain carries TRBV5-1 and TRBJ2-4; 7 nucleotides agree with TRBD1. The length of the CDR3 is 16 residues. The germline gives CDR1 SGHRS, CDR2 YFSETQ. J gave up 8 bases and V 4 bases, and 15 bases lay outside the gene matches. DNA of the CDR3: TGCGCCAGCAGCCCCGGACAGGAGATGGAATTACACATTCAGTACTTC. It is translated as CASSPGQEMELHIQYF. The whole variable domain, remainder taken from reference TRBV5-1 and TRBJ2-4, is KAGVTQTPRYLIKTRGQQVTLSCSPISGHRSVSWYQQTPGQGLQFLFEYFSETQRNKGNFPGRFSGRQFSNSRSEMNVSTLELGDSALYLCASSPGQEMELHIQYFGAGTRLSVL.